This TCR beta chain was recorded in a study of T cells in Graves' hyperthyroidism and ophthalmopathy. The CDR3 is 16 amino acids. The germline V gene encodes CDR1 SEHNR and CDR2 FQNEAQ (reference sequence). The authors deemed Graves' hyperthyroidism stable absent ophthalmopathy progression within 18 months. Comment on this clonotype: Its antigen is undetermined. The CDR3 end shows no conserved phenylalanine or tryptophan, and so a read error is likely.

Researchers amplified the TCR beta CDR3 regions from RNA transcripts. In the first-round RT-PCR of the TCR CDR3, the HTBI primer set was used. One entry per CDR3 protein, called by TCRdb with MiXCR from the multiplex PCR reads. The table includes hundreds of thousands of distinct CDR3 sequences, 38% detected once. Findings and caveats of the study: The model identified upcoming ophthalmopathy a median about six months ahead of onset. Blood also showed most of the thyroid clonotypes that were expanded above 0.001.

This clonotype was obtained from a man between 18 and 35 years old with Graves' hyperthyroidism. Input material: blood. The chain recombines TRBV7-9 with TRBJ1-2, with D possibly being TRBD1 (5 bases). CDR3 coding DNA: TGTGCAAGCAGCGCTGACGGGACTCCAGCTAACTATGGCTACACCCTC. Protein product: CASSADGTPANYGYTL.